This is a list of T cell receptor beta chains from one sample in a study of T-cell reconstitution after alpha-beta-depleted transplantation in children. MiXCR, run by TCRdb on the PCR reads, gives a single entry per CDR3 protein. The data show a few hundred thousand distinct CDR3 sequences, under 15% seen once. The specimen comprised PBMCs from the stem cell graft donor, sampled from the stem cell graft. The origin of the receptors is a human donor who donated a stem cell graft to a child with combined immunodeficiency. Both conserved end residues are trimmed from each CDR3. The D gene is left open where the match is weak.

v_gene	j_gene	d_gene	CDR3aa
TRBV12-3/TRBV12-4	TRBJ1-1	.	ASSSLARNTEAF
TRBV20-1	TRBJ2-1	TRBD2	SARDRRSGRLNEQF
TRBV7-2	TRBJ2-2	.	ASSQHNRVGTGELF
TRBV3-1	TRBJ2-7	.	ASSESGDPYEQY
TRBV10-3	TRBJ2-7	TRBD2	AISEILADYEQY
TRBV7-2	TRBJ2-7	TRBD2	ASSARLAGSNEQY
TRBV28	TRBJ2-1	.	ASNGPAYNEQF
TRBV5-1	TRBJ2-3	.	ASSLMLGGLTDTQY
TRBV7-7	TRBJ2-7	.	ASSFSSPHEQY
TRBV10-3	TRBJ1-4	.	AISESGAQSGKLF
TRBV6-2/TRBV6-3	TRBJ1-1	.	ASRGGWENTEAF
TRBV7-2	TRBJ1-1	.	ASSFTDNTEAF
TRBV6-6	TRBJ2-1	TRBD1	ASSYTTGVKF
TRBV15	TRBJ2-7	.	ATSSMGGATYEQY
TRBV9	TRBJ2-1	TRBD2	ASSQTSGSSGEQF
TRBV11-3	TRBJ2-1	.	ASSQRTDYNEQF
TRBV6-2/TRBV6-3	TRBJ2-1	TRBD1	ASSYPDRGRWSYNEQF
TRBV9	TRBJ1-5	.	ASSADSNQPQH
TRBV12-3/TRBV12-4	TRBJ2-2	TRBD2	ATRITSGSSGELF
TRBV11-2	TRBJ1-3	.	ASSLRRGSGNTIY
TRBV20-1	TRBJ2-7	.	SAELIAGLSYEQY
TRBV4-2	TRBJ2-7	.	ATSNPIRGTYEQY
TRBV7-2	TRBJ2-1	TRBD2	ASSLVGGVYTYNEQF